A selection of T cell receptor beta chains follows, all from one sample in a study of breast tumors, draining lymph nodes, adjacent tissues. Each CDR3 protein is one row after TCRdb ran MiXCR on the multiplex PCR reads. The data show fewer than 140,000 distinct CDR3 sequences, 30% seen once. Source material: axillary lymph node tissue. The source is a female donor with breast cancer. Some clones in this sample may be carry-over from other donors' samples. Both conserved end residues are part of each CDR3. The D gene is left open where the match is weak. Where a row states a size, it is once, few, many or the class of an expanded clone; other rows omit it.

TRBJ2-3 | 16 | TRBD2 | many | TRBV20-1 | CSATGTSGESTDTQYF | TGCAGTGCTACCGGGACTAGCGGGGAGAGCACAGATACGCAGTATTTT
TRBJ1-3 | 14 | . | . | TRBV10-3 | CAIKDTTSGNTIYF | TGTGCCATCAAGGACACCACCTCTGGAAACACCATATATTTT
TRBJ1-6 | 16 | TRBD1 | many | TRBV20-1 | CSARDRRQGVDSPLHF | TGCAGTGCTAGAGATCGGAGACAGGGGGTTGATTCACCCCTCCACTTT
TRBJ1-3 | 14 | . | many | TRBV19 | CASSTGYPGNTIYF | TGTGCCAGTAGTACCGGATATCCCGGAAACACCATATATTTT
TRBJ2-5 | 15 | TRBD1 | . | TRBV25-1 | CASSARTGHQETQYF | TGTGCCAGCAGTGCTAGGACAGGGCACCAAGAGACCCAGTACTTC
TRBJ1-6 | 16 | . | many | TRBV6-4 | CASSEPGPNYNSPLHF | TGTGCCAGCAGTGAACCGGGCCCCAACTATAATTCACCCCTCCACTTT
TRBJ1-2 | 14 | . | many | TRBV20-1 | CSASWQGYNYGYTF | TGCAGTGCTAGCTGGCAGGGGTACAACTATGGCTACACCTTC
TRBJ2-5 | 16 | . | many | TRBV4-1 | CASSQSLGQGWETQYF | TGCGCCAGCAGTCAATCGTTAGGGCAGGGCTGGGAGACCCAGTACTTC
TRBJ2-2 | 17 | TRBD2 | . | TRBV12-3/TRBV12-4 | CASKGSGGGATTGELFF | TGTGCCAGCAAGGGCAGCGGGGGTGGCGCGACCACCGGGGAGCTGTTTTTT
TRBJ2-3 | 13 | . | . | TRBV15 | CATSSSGEDTQYF | TGTGCCACCAGCAGCTCCGGGGAAGATACGCAGTATTTT
TRBJ2-3 | 19 | TRBD2 | many | TRBV19 | CASSMGWRGARTSTDTQYF | TGTGCCAGTAGTATGGGTTGGCGGGGGGCCCGAACTAGCACAGATACGCAGTATTTT
TRBJ2-3 | 14 | TRBD1 | . | TRBV19 | CASSPTGRTDTQYF | TGTGCCAGTAGTCCGACAGGGCGCACAGATACGCAGTATTTT
TRBJ2-5 | 14 | . | once | TRBV19 | CASSIGQFAQPQYF | TGTGCCAGTAGTATAGGACAGTTCGCTCAGCCCCAGTACTTC
TRBJ1-6 | 12 | . | . | TRBV12-3/TRBV12-4 | CASSHDTSPLHF | TGTGCCAGCAGCCACGACACATCACCCCTCCACTTT
TRBJ2-4 | 14 | . | few | TRBV27 | CASSRNGEANIQYF | TGTGCCAGCAGTCGTAACGGGGAAGCTAACATTCAGTACTTC
TRBJ2-5 | 14 | . | . | TRBV4-3 | CASSPLASQETQYF | TGCGCCAGCAGCCCTTTAGCCAGCCAAGAGACCCAGTACTTC
TRBJ2-3 | 15 | TRBD2 | few | TRBV6-2/TRBV6-3 | CASTRTSGGVDTQYF | TGTGCCAGCACTCGGACTAGCGGGGGTGTGGATACGCAGTATTTT
TRBJ2-1 | 14 | TRBD1 | many | TRBV2 | CASSSGTGHNEQFF | TGTGCCAGCAGTTCCGGGACAGGTCACAATGAGCAGTTCTTC
TRBJ1-5 | 15 | . | many | TRBV7-9 | CASSPGGDGNQPQHF | TGTGCCAGCAGCCCTGGCGGGGATGGCAATCAGCCCCAGCATTTT
TRBJ1-6 | 14 | . | . | TRBV20-1 | CSARAERLFPPLHF | TGCAGTGCTAGAGCGGAGAGGTTGTTCCCACCCCTCCACTTT
TRBJ2-2 | 15 | TRBD2 | many | TRBV20-1 | CSASGASGGTGELFF | TGCAGTGCTAGTGGCGCTAGCGGGGGGACCGGGGAGCTGTTTTTT
TRBJ2-2 | 15 | . | many | TRBV4-1 | CASSTQSQATGELFF | TGCGCCAGCAGCACTCAGAGTCAGGCCACCGGGGAGCTGTTTTTT
TRBJ2-2 | 13 | . | many | TRBV9 | CASSVESGRELFF | TGTGCCAGCAGCGTAGAGTCTGGGAGGGAGCTGTTTTTT
TRBJ2-1 | 15 | TRBD2 | . | TRBV7-9 | CASSRTSGREDEQFF | TGTGCCAGCAGCCGGACTAGCGGGAGGGAAGATGAGCAGTTCTTC
TRBJ1-1 | 11 | . | few | TRBV5-1 | CASSLDSEAFF | TGCGCCAGCAGCCTGGACAGTGAAGCTTTCTTT
TRBJ1-5 | 12 | . | . | TRBV29-1 | CSTKQGKETQHF | TGCAGCACCAAACAGGGTAAAGAGACCCAGCATTTT
TRBJ2-5 | 14 | TRBD2 | many | TRBV10-2 | CASSSAGVKETQYF | TGCGCCAGCAGCTCGGCGGGGGTTAAAGAGACCCAGTACTTC
TRBJ1-2 | 17 | . | many | TRBV7-9 | CASSSQGYRSPLYGYTF | TGTGCCAGCAGCTCCCAGGGTTACAGGTCACCCCTTTATGGCTACACCTTC
TRBJ1-2 | 15 | TRBD1 | . | TRBV20-1 | CSVLPGQLTNYGYTF | TGCAGTGTACTACCGGGACAGCTAACCAACTATGGCTACACCTTC
TRBJ1-6 | 15 | . | . | TRBV6-1 | CACSYQKRGNSSLHF | TGTGCCTGCAGTTACCAAAAAAGGGGGAATTCATCCCTCCACTTT
TRBJ2-7 | 15 | . | . | TRBV4-2 | CASSQDKANPYEQYF | TGTGCCAGCAGCCAAGACAAGGCTAACCCCTACGAGCAGTACTTC
TRBJ2-3 | 10 | . | many | TRBV6-1 | CASSGMEQYF | TGTGCCAGCAGCGGTATGGAGCAGTATTTT
TRBJ1-2 | 14 | TRBD1 | many | TRBV20-1 | CSARDGQGAGGYTF | TGCAGTGCTAGAGATGGTCAGGGGGCGGGTGGCTACACCTTC
TRBJ1-2 | 11 | . | . | TRBV20-1 | CSAPGTPGNTF | TGCAGTGCACCCGGGACACCTGGAAACACCTTC
TRBJ2-1 | 17 | TRBD2 | many | TRBV20-1 | CSARDVSGRGSYNEQFF | TGCAGTGCTAGAGATGTGAGCGGGAGGGGTTCCTACAATGAGCAGTTCTTC
TRBJ1-6 | 16 | . | many | TRBV12-3/TRBV12-4 | CASSLGLGGMGSPLHF | TGTGCCAGCAGTTTAGGCCTAGGGGGGATGGGTTCACCCCTCCACTTT
TRBJ2-5 | 14 | . | many | TRBV24-1 | CATRGLGGQETQYF | TGTGCCACCAGGGGGCTGGGGGGCCAAGAGACCCAGTACTTC
TRBJ1-5 | 14 | . | many | TRBV24-1 | CATSNGGFNQPQHF | TGTGCCACCAGTAATGGAGGGTTCAATCAGCCCCAGCATTTT
TRBJ2-2 | 16 | . | few | TRBV27 | CASSSHRVKNTGELFF | TGTGCCAGCAGTTCGCACAGGGTTAAGAACACCGGGGAGCTGTTTTTT
TRBJ2-1 | 15 | TRBD1 | many | TRBV6-1 | CASSSGTGTYNEQFF | TGTGCCAGCAGTTCCGGGACAGGTACCTACAATGAGCAGTTCTTC
TRBJ1-2 | 15 | . | many | TRBV27 | CASSLHGQSFYGYTF | TGTGCCAGCAGTTTACATGGACAGTCTTTCTATGGCTACACCTTC
TRBJ2-5 | 15 | . | many | TRBV7-7 | CASSLARGPQETQYF | TGTGCTAGCAGCTTAGCAAGGGGACCGCAAGAGACCCAGTACTTC
TRBJ2-1 | 13 | . | few | TRBV6-2/TRBV6-3 | CASRHNSYNEQFF | TGTGCCAGCCGGCACAACTCCTACAATGAGCAGTTCTTC
TRBJ2-3 | 15 | . | many | TRBV28 | CASTSLRAVTDTQYF | TGTGCCAGCACGTCTTTACGCGCGGTCACAGATACGCAGTATTTT
TRBJ1-2 | 14 | . | many | TRBV19 | CASSISGGFYGYTF | TGTGCCAGTAGTATCAGTGGGGGCTTCTATGGCTACACCTTC
TRBJ1-1 | 13 | . | . | TRBV25-1 | CASSVGPRGEAFF | TGTGCCAGCAGTGTGGGGCCCCGGGGTGAAGCTTTCTTT
TRBJ1-1 | 12 | . | few | TRBV18 | CASSPKGVEAFF | TGTGCCAGCTCACCCAAAGGAGTTGAAGCTTTCTTT
TRBJ1-2 | 14 | . | many | TRBV5-1 | CASSLFGKNYGYTF | TGCGCCAGCAGCTTGTTTGGGAAAAACTATGGCTACACCTTC
TRBJ2-7 | 13 | . | . | TRBV12-3/TRBV12-4 | CASSQGWLGEQYF | TGTGCCAGCAGCCAAGGGTGGCTCGGCGAGCAGTACTTC
TRBJ2-2 | 14 | TRBD2 | many | TRBV4-1 | CASSQDRGAGELFF | TGCGCCAGCAGCCAAGACCGGGGGGCCGGGGAGCTGTTTTTT
TRBJ1-2 | 14 | . | many | TRBV19 | CASSIIGGQKGYTF | TGTGCCAGTAGTATAATCGGGGGCCAAAAGGGCTACACCTTC
TRBJ2-5 | 17 | . | many | TRBV29-1 | CSVTLPGKATRQETQYF | TGCAGCGTTACCCTTCCCGGGAAGGCGACGCGTCAAGAGACCCAGTACTTC
TRBJ1-2 | 14 | . | . | TRBV19 | CASRVAGGYYGYTF | TGTGCCAGTAGAGTAGCGGGGGGCTACTATGGCTACACCTTC
TRBJ2-7 | 16 | TRBD1 | many | TRBV10-3 | CAISESRGTGGNEQYF | TGTGCCATCAGTGAGTCGAGGGGGACAGGGGGCAACGAGCAGTACTTC
TRBJ1-1 | 14 | . | . | TRBV5-6 | CASSQGFRNTEAFF | TGTGCCAGCAGCCAGGGTTTTCGGAACACTGAAGCTTTCTTT
TRBJ1-4 | 15 | . | many | TRBV7-9 | CASSLEAGPRGKLFF | TGTGCCAGCAGCTTAGAAGCAGGCCCGCGGGGAAAACTGTTTTTT
TRBJ1-5 | 14 | . | . | TRBV4-2 | CASSQEASDPYEHF | TGTGCCAGCAGCCAAGAGGCTAGCGATCCCTACGAGCATTTT
TRBJ2-3 | 16 | TRBD2 | many | TRBV9 | CASSTLTSGDTDTQYF | TGTGCCAGCAGCACTCTGACTAGCGGGGACACAGATACGCAGTATTTT
TRBJ2-3 | 16 | . | . | TRBV4-3 | CASSQGSGVYPDTQYF | TGCGCCAGCAGCCAAGGTTCGGGGGTCTACCCAGATACGCAGTATTTT
TRBJ2-7 | 13 | . | many | TRBV20-1 | CSAQTIANYEQYF | TGCAGTGCTCAGACTATTGCGAACTACGAGCAGTACTTC